The 8 T cell receptor beta chains in this list originate from one sample, sequenced in a study of T cells in Graves' hyperthyroidism and ophthalmopathy. TCR beta CDR3 regions were amplified from RNA. The study used the HTBI primer set for a first-round RT-PCR of the TCR CDR3. TCRdb reanalysed the multiplex PCR reads using MiXCR and keeps one entry per CDR3 protein. The data contain around 180,000 distinct CDR3 sequences, around 15% of them singletons. Sample: blood. Source of these receptors: a woman in her forties or fifties with Graves' hyperthyroidism.

This clonotype was seen repeatedly, ten times or more. The chain links TRBV11-2 to TRBJ1-6; D ambiguous. Per the germline V gene, CDR1 is SGHAT and CDR2 is FQNNGV. Trimming stripped 0 bases from V and 5 bases from J, with 8 bases between. The CDR3 contains 15 residues. The CDR3 bases are TGTGCCAGCAGCTTAGATCGAGGGAATAATTCACCCCTCCACTTT. Translated, it gives CASSLDRGNNSPLHF.

The chain uses TRBV11-2 and TRBJ2-5; no firm D call. The CDR3 length is 14 residues. Deletions cut 6 bases from V and 5 bases from J, with 16 bases between. Per germline, CDR1 SGHAT and CDR2 FQNNGV. CDR3 coding DNA: TGTGCCAGCAGTGCAGATCTCATGGGGGAGACCCAGTACTTC. Its protein product is CASSADLMGETQYF.

This clonotype was observed many times. V is TRBV11-2 and J is TRBJ1-1; the D gene is possibly TRBD1 (6 bases). CDR3 length equals 13 residues. Trimming stripped 8 bases from V and 0 bases from J, with 10 bases between. Germline lookup yields CDR1 SGHAT and CDR2 FQNNGV. The CDR3: CASGRTVNTEAFF. For the CDR3, the DNA is TGTGCCAGCGGGCGGACAGTGAACACTGAAGCTTTCTTT.

The sample holds many counts of this clonotype. In DNA, the CDR3 is TGTGCCAGCTCACCATCAGGGAACACTGAAGCTTTCTTT. It yields the protein CASSPSGNTEAFF. V and J are TRBV18 and TRBJ1-1; D gene ambiguous. From germline, CDR1 is KGHSH and CDR2 LQKENI. This CDR3 is 13 amino acids long. Trimming removed 2 bases from V and 1 base from J, with 5 bases in between.

This clonotype was counted many times. V usage is TRBV28 and J usage is TRBJ1-4, with D hard to call. The V end was cut by 8 bases, the J end by 5 bases, with 6 bases between. CDR1 is MDHEN, CDR2 SYDVKM, per germline. The CDR3 length is 11 residues. The CDR3 here is CASGLNEKLFF. CDR3 nucleotide sequence: TGTGCCAGCGGGCTCAATGAAAAACTGTTTTTT. Full variable domain (rest looked up from reference TRBV28 and TRBJ1-4): DVKVTQSSRYLVKRTGEKVFLECVQDMDHENMFWYRQDPGLGLRLIYFSYDVKMKEKGDIPEGYSVSREKKERFSLILESASTNQTSMYLCASGLNEKLFFGSGTQLSVL.

This clonotype appeared many times. The CDR3 DNA reads as TGTGCCAGCTCACCCCCGGGACAGGGGGCAAATGAGCAGTTCTTC. Protein sequence: CASSPPGQGANEQFF. The chain recombines TRBV18 with TRBJ2-1, with TRBD1 identical over 12 bases. With V trimmed by 3 bases and J by 7 bases, 4 bases remained unmatched. The CDR3 loop spans 15 amino acids. The V gene's germline CDR1 is KGHSH and CDR2 LQKENI. Drawing the rest from reference TRBV18 and TRBJ2-1, the complete variable domain is NAGVMQNPRHLVRRRGQEARLRCSPMKGHSHVYWYRQLPEEGLKFMVYLQKENIIDESGMPKERFSAEFPKEGPSILRIQQVVRGDSAAYFCASSPPGQGANEQFFGPGTRLTVL.

This clonotype was detected ten times or more. The rearrangement joins TRBV6-1 to TRBJ1-2; the D gene is possibly TRBD1 (5 bases). Looked up from germline, CDR1 is MNHNS and CDR2 is SASEGT. The CDR3 loop spans 15 amino acids. Trimming cost V 7 bases and J 7 bases, with 22 bases left between them. The CDR3 DNA follows: TGTGCCAGCAACCTAATCCCCAGGGAAACGGGTGGCTACACCTTC. Its translation is CASNLIPRETGGYTF.

This clonotype has at least ten counts. The chain is built from TRBV20-1 and TRBJ1-1; maybe TRBD1 (6 bases). V was trimmed by 6 bases and J by 4 bases, leaving 12 bases between them. This CDR3 has 12 residues. Germline V gene sequence: CDR1 DFQATT, CDR2 SNEGSKA (reference sequence). In nucleotides, the CDR3 is TGCAGTGCCGAGGGGGGAAGCACTGAAGCTTTCTTT. Its translation: CSAEGGSTEAFF.